The next 21 T cell receptor beta chains were all read from a single sample in a study of post-analysis software for immune sequencing data. Their antigen targets remain unknown. Study-level findings and limits: The study found TRBV5-6, TRBV5-1 and TRBV20-1 among five or six TRBV segments more frequent in patients than controls.

Unique molecular identifiers were carried by the TCR beta cDNA libraries. TCRdb passed the PCR reads through MiXCR, listing each CDR3 protein once. The sample has over 300,000 distinct CDR3 sequences; roughly 36% are singletons. What was sequenced was blood. All receptors derive from a girl aged 10-17 years with multiple sclerosis.

The V gene is TRBV12-5, the J gene TRBJ2-1; D is uncertain. CDR3 length equals 14 residues. Germline V gene sequence: CDR1 LGHNT, CDR2 FRNRAP. The V end was cut by 6 bases, the J end by 7 bases, with 16 bases between. CDR3 loop: CASGPIGFENEQFF. DNA of the CDR3: TGTGCTAGTGGCCCCATTGGTTTCGAGAATGAGCAGTTCTTC. Full variable domain (remainder filled in from reference TRBV12-5 and TRBJ2-1): DARVTQTPRHKVTEMGQEVTMRCQPILGHNTVFWYRQTMMQGLELLAYFRNRAPLDDSGMPKDRFSAEMPDATLATLKIQPSEPRDSAVYFCASGPIGFENEQFFGPGTRLTVL.

This clonotype has a handful of counts. The V gene is TRBV20-1, the J gene TRBJ2-7, with D possibly matching TRBD2 (7 bases). V was cut by 5 bases and J by 3 bases, with 23 bases left in between. This CDR3 has 16 residues. Germline values: CDR1 DFQATT, CDR2 SNEGSKA (reference sequence). Here the CDR3 reads CSAEHPGGLILYEQYF. CDR3 DNA: TGCAGTGCTGAGCACCCGGGGGGCCTTATCCTCTACGAGCAGTACTTC.

V usage is TRBV5-8 and J usage is TRBJ2-1, with D unresolved. The CDR3 length is 12 residues. V lost 4 bases and J 12 bases, leaving 14 bases between the germline ends. The germline CDR1 and CDR2 sequences are SGHTS and YDEGEE. This CDR3 is CASSLTPGPQFF. The CDR3 DNA follows: TGTGCCAGCAGCCTAACCCCCGGGCCGCAGTTCTTC.

The gene calls are TRBV12-3 or TRBV12-4 and TRBJ1-2; no firm D call. V lost 8 bases to trimming and J lost 3 bases, with 10 bases between them. The CDR3 has 12 residues. CDR3 nucleotides: TGTGCCAGCGGTACAGCGTACTATGGCTACACCTTC. As protein: CASGTAYYGYTF.

This chain joins TRBV28 and TRBJ2-5; D call uncertain. CDR3 length: 12 residues. Trimming removed 4 bases at V and 5 bases at J, with 8 bases between. Germline assignment: CDR1 MDHEN and CDR2 SYDVKM. CDR3 sequence reads: CASSSRSETQYF. The CDR3 nucleotides read TGTGCCAGCAGTTCCCGGAGCGAGACCCAGTACTTC.

The chain combines TRBV5-1 with TRBJ2-7, with 9 bases identical to TRBD2. This CDR3 spans 14 amino acids. Trimming at V came to 1 base and at J to 2 bases, leaving 1 base not matched to a gene. CDR1 is SGHRS and CDR2 is YFSETQ in the germline V gene. The CDR3: CASSLLAGTYEQYF. The CDR3 DNA reads TGCGCCAGCAGCTTGCTAGCGGGGACCTACGAGCAGTACTTC. The variable domain in full, completed from reference TRBV5-1 and TRBJ2-7, reads KAGVTQTPRYLIKTRGQQVTLSCSPISGHRSVSWYQQTPGQGLQFLFEYFSETQRNKGNFPGRFSGRQFSNSRSEMNVSTLELGDSALYLCASSLLAGTYEQYFGPGTRLTVT.

This chain uses TRBV7-8 with TRBJ1-2; D is ambiguous. Germline V lookup: CDR1 SGHVS, CDR2 FQNEAQ. The CDR3 spans 15 residues. Trimming shortened V by 5 bases and J by 0 bases, and 13 bases separated the two germline ends. The CDR3, as DNA: TGTGCCAGCAGCCAAAAAAGGCTCACTAACTATGGCTACACCTTC. It translates to CASSQKRLTNYGYTF.

At least ten counts were recorded for this clonotype. The chain joins TRBV4-1 to TRBJ2-7; the D gene could be TRBD1 or TRBD2 (5 bases each). The CDR3 contains 15 residues. V was trimmed by 4 bases and J by 2 bases, leaving 15 bases between them. Looked up from germline, CDR1 is MGHRA and CDR2 is YSYEKL. The CDR3 DNA is TGCGCCAGCAGCCCCCTCCGGGACGGGCCCTACGAGCAGTACTTC. It is translated as CASSPLRDGPYEQYF.

The genes are TRBV20-1 and TRBJ2-3; 10 positions match TRBD2. The CDR3 consists of 14 residues. The V gene end was trimmed by 0 bases and the J gene end by 9 bases; junction bases not matched to a gene: 6. Germline CDR1 reads DFQATT; CDR2 reads SNEGSKA (reference sequence). The CDR3 is CSARDEGTSATQYF. The DNA for the CDR3 is TGCAGTGCTAGAGATGAGGGGACTAGCGCCACGCAGTATTTT.

V gene TRBV7-2 combines with J gene TRBJ2-4, with TRBD1 matching 7 bases. There are 15 residues in the CDR3. The trim removed 1 base at V and 7 bases at J, leaving 7 bases unmatched. In germline, CDR1 is SGHTA, CDR2 FQGNSA. CDR3 region: CASSLETLTGNIQYF. CDR3 coding DNA: TGTGCCAGCAGCTTAGAAACCCTGACAGGGAACATTCAGTACTTC.

The V gene is TRBV7-2, the J gene TRBJ2-3, with D perhaps TRBD2 (5 bases). The CDR3 loop spans 15 amino acids. V was shortened by 5 bases and J by 0 bases, with 12 bases between the two germline ends. Germline-derived CDR1 and CDR2 are SGHTA and FQGNSA. CDR3 nucleotides: TGTGCCAGCAGCCCATGGGAGACTAGCACAGATACGCAGTATTTT. Translating gives CASSPWETSTDTQYF. The full variable domain, completed using reference TRBV7-2 and TRBJ2-3, is GAGVSQSPSNKVTEKGKDVELRCDPISGHTALYWYRQSLGQGLEFLIYFQGNSAPDKSGLPSDRFSAERTGGSVSTLTIQRTQQEDSAVYLCASSPWETSTDTQYFGPGTRLTVL.

The chain employs TRBV14 and TRBJ1-1; D is undetermined. The CDR3 contains 14 residues. V was cut by 0 bases and J by 1 base, with 6 bases left in between. Germline values: CDR1 SGHDN, CDR2 FVKESK. In nucleotides, the CDR3 is TGTGCCAGCAGCCAAGATATGAGGAACACTGAAGCTTTCTTT. This encodes CASSQDMRNTEAFF.

This clonotype appeared many times. This chain joins TRBV18 and TRBJ2-7, with D perhaps TRBD2 (7 bases). The CDR3 runs 14 residues. Trimming cost V 6 bases and J 0 bases, with 12 bases left between them. Germline lookup yields CDR1 KGHSH and CDR2 LQKENI. The CDR3 loop is CASSRGDISYEQYF. The DNA for the CDR3 is TGTGCCAGCTCCCGGGGGGACATCTCCTACGAGCAGTACTTC.

Ten or more counts support this clonotype. The chain employs TRBV12-3 or TRBV12-4 and TRBJ2-3; D unclear. Trimming took off 3 bases at V and 6 bases at J, with 7 bases between the two ends. CDR3 length: 12 residues. The chain's CDR3 is CASSFRPDTQYF. Here the CDR3 DNA reads TGTGCCAGCAGTTTCCGCCCCGATACGCAGTATTTT.

This clonotype was recorded once. The chain recombines TRBV12-3 or TRBV12-4 with TRBJ1-1, with D maybe TRBD1 (5 bases). Trimming left V 7 bases short and J 1 base short, with 13 bases between. The CDR3 runs 14 residues. CDR3: CASTPGRQNTEAFF. The CDR3 region has the DNA TGTGCCAGCACTCCGGGGCGCCAGAACACTGAAGCTTTCTTT.

The chain links TRBV6-1 to TRBJ2-3; 13 positions agree with TRBD2. V shed 5 bases and J 6 bases; nucleotides not matched to a gene: 5. CDR1 MNHNS and CDR2 SASEGT come from the germline V gene. The CDR3 length is 15 residues. The CDR3 DNA sequence: TGTGCCAGCAGTCGACTAGCGGGAGGTGGGGATACGCAGTATTTT. Translating gives CASSRLAGGGDTQYF.

This clonotype was observed at least ten times. The gene calls are TRBV5-6 and TRBJ2-1; 7 bases agree with TRBD2. The J segment lost 2 bases and the V segment lost 4 bases, leaving 9 bases of the junction unmatched. The CDR3 is 16 amino acids. Germline V gene lookup returns CDR1 SGHDT and CDR2 YYEEEE. The CDR3 region has the DNA TGTGCCAGCAGCGTCACTAGCGCGCTGACCTACAATGAGCAGTTCTTC. Amino acid sequence: CASSVTSALTYNEQFF.

The CDR3 here is CATGAVNTQYF. CDR3 DNA sequence: TGTGCCACCGGTGCTGTGAATACGCAGTATTTT. The chain has TRBV24-1 and TRBJ2-3, with no clear D. The CDR3 contains 11 residues. Germline assignment: CDR1 KGHDR and CDR2 SFDVKD. V was clipped by 9 bases and J by 7 bases, with 10 bases between them.

The chain combines TRBV2 with TRBJ2-3; either TRBD1 or TRBD2 may fit D (6 bases each). Between the trimmed V and J ends, which lost 2 bases and 1 base, there was a span of 10 bases. The CDR3 runs to 15 residues. Germline values: CDR1 SNHLY, CDR2 FYNNEI. The CDR3 DNA is TGTGCCAGCAGTGAAAGGGGGGCTCGCACAGATACGCAGTATTTT. Amino acid sequence: CASSERGARTDTQYF.

In its sample, this clonotype was seen a few times. This chain links TRBV7-2 with TRBJ1-5; D remains ambiguous. The germline gives CDR1 SGHTA, CDR2 FQGNSA. Trimming pared 5 bases from V and 7 bases from J, leaving 12 bases between. The length of the CDR3 is 13 residues. Written as DNA, the CDR3 is TGTGCCAGCAGCGATGGAAGGGCGCAGCCCCAGCATTTT. Its protein is CASSDGRAQPQHF.

Written as DNA, the CDR3 is TGCAGTGCTGCTGAGGGACCGAGGGTTGGCTACACCTTC. Amino acid sequence: CSAAEGPRVGYTF. This sequence joins TRBV20-1 and TRBJ1-2, with D perhaps TRBD1 (5 bases). The CDR3 runs to 13 residues. Trimming pared 5 bases from V and 7 bases from J, leaving 17 bases between. Germline CDR1 is DFQATT and CDR2 is SNEGSKA (reference sequence).